Listed below are T cell receptor beta chains from one sample, sequenced in a study of memory CD4+ T cells and cytomegalovirus serostatus. Profiled with immunoSEQ multiplex PCR; TCRdb holds only in-frame clones, not every one. Of under 50,000 clones detected, around 84% appear once; the ten largest clones hold approximately 0.78%. The sequenced material came from memory CD4+ T cells from blood. These receptors all stem from an adult in good health and CMV-seronegative. The conserved cysteine and the conserved F or W are not part of the CDR3 here. The order of the fields is CDR3 protein, V gene, J gene.

CDR3: ASSSTWTLNNEQF
V: TRBV5-6
J: TRBJ2-1

CDR3: ASSLDRTGEGTEAF
V: TRBV7-9
J: TRBJ1-1

CDR3: ASSRDIGPQH
V: TRBV6-6
J: TRBJ1-5

CDR3: AISLGQSSNYGYT
V: TRBV6-1
J: TRBJ1-2

CDR3: ASGPQGSNTEAF
V: TRBV12-5
J: TRBJ1-1

CDR3: AGVASGANVLT
V: TRBV7-9
J: TRBJ2-6

CDR3: ASSLEAGDGHEQF
V: TRBV7-3
J: TRBJ2-1

CDR3: ASRANSNQPQH
V: TRBV6-1
J: TRBJ1-5

CDR3: ASSAGQLYT
V: TRBV6-5
J: TRBJ1-2

CDR3: ASSPREGAKGNEQF
V: TRBV11-2
J: TRBJ2-1

CDR3: ASSLAENEQF
V: TRBV7-2
J: TRBJ2-1

CDR3: ASRSQKNYNSPLH
V: TRBV6-5
J: TRBJ1-6

CDR3: ASSFPAGGPTEQF
V: TRBV7-9
J: TRBJ2-1

CDR3: SVSLGWGQETQY
V: TRBV29-1
J: TRBJ2-5

CDR3: ASSVRDRVEDTQY
V: TRBV6-1
J: TRBJ2-3

CDR3: ASIIQGGETQY
V: TRBV2
J: TRBJ2-5

CDR3: ASSAPGLAVYEQY
V: TRBV19
J: TRBJ2-7

CDR3: ASSPKSTDTQY
V: TRBV4-2
J: TRBJ2-3

CDR3: ASSQTSGLTLFRNEQF
V: TRBV4-2
J: TRBJ2-1

CDR3: ASSKRGSGGDQGKNIQY
V: TRBV19
J: TRBJ2-4

CDR3: ASSLQSLNTEAF
V: TRBV7-2
J: TRBJ1-1

CDR3: ASSQDRGSLAF
V: TRBV14
J: TRBJ1-1

CDR3: ASSLVLTGGAYTEAF
V: TRBV5-1
J: TRBJ1-1

CDR3: ASSWGPNTEAF
V: TRBV7-9
J: TRBJ1-1

CDR3: ASSQGGTQPGQPQH
V: TRBV4-2
J: TRBJ1-5

CDR3: ASRSRVDTEAF
V: TRBV27
J: TRBJ1-1

CDR3: ASSEKGLNTEAF
V: TRBV6-1
J: TRBJ1-1

CDR3: ASSLVIGGGDTDTQY
V: TRBV5-1
J: TRBJ2-3

CDR3: LPGETQY
V: TRBV20-1
J: TRBJ2-5

CDR3: ASSDLRVAETQY
V: TRBV6-5
J: TRBJ2-5

CDR3: ATSRYVSGTGGSYT
V: TRBV15
J: TRBJ1-2

CDR3: ATSRVQGGSSYNSPLH
V: TRBV15
J: TRBJ1-6

CDR3: ASSSQNVGNQPQH
V: TRBV6-1
J: TRBJ1-5

CDR3: ASSLRGQRTGELF
V: TRBV7-2
J: TRBJ2-2

CDR3: ASRLQTGFNTEAF
V: TRBV6-6
J: TRBJ1-1

CDR3: ASSLTGDSNQPQH
V: TRBV5-1
J: TRBJ1-5

CDR3: ASSATGFGPYGYT
V: TRBV27
J: TRBJ1-2

CDR3: ASSRGRAQDTEAF
V: TRBV13
J: TRBJ1-1

CDR3: ASSRASGSDTQY
V: TRBV6-5
J: TRBJ2-3

CDR3: ASSLYGISTDTQY
V: TRBV5-1
J: TRBJ2-3

CDR3: ASSVTGSNYGYT
V: TRBV7-9
J: TRBJ1-2

CDR3: ASRMRGQKDLGGEKLF
V: TRBV5-1
J: TRBJ1-4

CDR3: ASSLRSEATEAF
V: TRBV11-3
J: TRBJ1-1

CDR3: ASSLPGTGLY
V: TRBV7-6
J: TRBJ2-7

CDR3: ASSRTSLFGTPGEETQY
V: TRBV27
J: TRBJ2-5

CDR3: ASSRDSSGNTIY
V: TRBV5-4
J: TRBJ1-3

CDR3: ASSLTTAIDTGELF
V: TRBV7-3
J: TRBJ2-2

CDR3: ASSSDSGKAF
V: TRBV5-1
J: TRBJ1-1

CDR3: ASSQTGTASNEQF
V: TRBV27
J: TRBJ2-1

CDR3: ASSSRTDEAF
V: TRBV5-5
J: TRBJ1-1

CDR3: ASSSRRFSQETQY
V: TRBV27
J: TRBJ2-5

CDR3: AWSTSTGAQPQH
V: TRBV30
J: TRBJ1-5

CDR3: ATGRLQETQY
V: TRBV6-1
J: TRBJ2-5

CDR3: ASSQDRGPLNTEAF
V: TRBV5-1
J: TRBJ1-1

CDR3: ASSSSRTAGYNEQF
V: TRBV5-1
J: TRBJ2-1

CDR3: ASRLLSYNEQF
V: TRBV2
J: TRBJ2-1

CDR3: ASSSGQGLSTDTQY
V: TRBV5-6
J: TRBJ2-3

CDR3: ASTNRDTEAF
V: TRBV19
J: TRBJ1-1

CDR3: ASSQEGRVYT
V: TRBV4-1
J: TRBJ1-2